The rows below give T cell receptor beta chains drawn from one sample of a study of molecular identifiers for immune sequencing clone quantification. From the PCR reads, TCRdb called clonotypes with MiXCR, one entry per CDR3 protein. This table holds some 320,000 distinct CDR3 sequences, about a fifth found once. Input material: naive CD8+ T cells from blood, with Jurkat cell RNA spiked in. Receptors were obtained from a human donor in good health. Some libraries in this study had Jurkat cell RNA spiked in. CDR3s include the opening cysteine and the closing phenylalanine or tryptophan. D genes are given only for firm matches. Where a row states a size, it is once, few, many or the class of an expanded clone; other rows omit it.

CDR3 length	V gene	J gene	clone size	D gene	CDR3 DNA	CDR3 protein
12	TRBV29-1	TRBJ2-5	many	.	TGCAGCGCTCTGGACGGTCAAGAGACCCAGTACTTC	CSALDGQETQYF
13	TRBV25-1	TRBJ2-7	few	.	TGTGCCAGCGAGGGGGTCGACTCCTACGAGCAGTACTTC	CASEGVDSYEQYF
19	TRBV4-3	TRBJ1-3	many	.	TGCGCCAGCAGCCAACAACATACGCCAGACGTCGGCTCTGGAAACACCATATATTTT	CASSQQHTPDVGSGNTIYF
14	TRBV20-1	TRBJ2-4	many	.	TGCAGTGCTAGGGGGCGGGATAGCCAAAACATTCAGTACTTC	CSARGRDSQNIQYF
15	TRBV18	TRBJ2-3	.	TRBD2	TGTGCCAGCTCACCAGTAGCGGGGAGGCCAGATACGCAGTATTTT	CASSPVAGRPDTQYF
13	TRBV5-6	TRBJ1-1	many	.	TGTGCCAGCAGCTCCACAAGGGACACTGAAGCTTTCTTT	CASSSTRDTEAFF
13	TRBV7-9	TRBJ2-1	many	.	TGTGCCAGCAGCTTACCGACTTCCAATGAGCAGTTCTTC	CASSLPTSNEQFF
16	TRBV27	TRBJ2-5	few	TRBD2	TGTGCCAGCAGTTTATTGGCTAGCGGGACACAAGAGACCCAGTACTTC	CASSLLASGTQETQYF
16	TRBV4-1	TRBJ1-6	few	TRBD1	TGCGCCAGCAGCCAAGCTGGGACAGGGAAAAATTCACCCCTCCACTTT	CASSQAGTGKNSPLHF
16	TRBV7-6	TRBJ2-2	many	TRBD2	TGTGCCAGCAGCCGAAGCGGGGGGCGATACACCGGGGAGCTGTTTTTT	CASSRSGGRYTGELFF
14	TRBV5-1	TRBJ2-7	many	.	TGCGCCAGCGTCAAAGGTCCAGGCTCCTACGAGCAGTACTTC	CASVKGPGSYEQYF
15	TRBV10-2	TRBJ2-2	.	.	TGCGCCAGCAGTTGGAAAAGGGAGAACACCGGGGAGCTGTTTTTT	CASSWKRENTGELFF
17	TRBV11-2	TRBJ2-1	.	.	TGTGCCAGCAGCTTAGTGGCAGCGGAGAGCTCCTACAATGAGCAGTTCTTC	CASSLVAAESSYNEQFF
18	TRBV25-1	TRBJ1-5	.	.	TGTGCCAGCGGTGATCCGAGACTTGTGGAGGATAGCAATCAGCCCCAGCATTTT	CASGDPRLVEDSNQPQHF
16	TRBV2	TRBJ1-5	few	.	TGTGCCAGCAGCACGTGGGACCGAGTGAGCAATCAGCCCCAGCATTTT	CASSTWDRVSNQPQHF
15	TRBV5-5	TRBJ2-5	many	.	TGTGCCAGCAGCTTGGATCCAGGGGTCCAAGAGACCCAGTACTTC	CASSLDPGVQETQYF
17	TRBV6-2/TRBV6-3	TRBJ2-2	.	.	TGTGCCAGCAGTCCCAGGGAAAACTACCCGAACACCGGGGAGCTGTTTTTT	CASSPRENYPNTGELFF